Described below is a single T cell receptor beta chain sequence and its context. What it recognizes is unknown. This entry belongs to a study of OX40 agonist ivuxolimab in advanced cancers. Notes on the study in general: Expanded clones tended on average to be more numerous among CD8+ T cells than CD4+. There was clonal expansion of CD4+ and CD8+ blood T cells by week 6 at 0.1 to 3.0 mg/kg.

Measured with immunoSEQ multiplex PCR; TCRdb has only the in-frame clones, and not every one. The sample has 70,000 to 85,000 clones; 90% to 95% are singletons. Germline V CDR1 and CDR2: LNHDA, SQIVND (reference sequence). The CDR3 has 11 residues. Trimming removed 5 bases at V and 11 bases at J, with 12 bases between. The input for sequencing was CD4+ or CD8+ T cells sorted from blood, taken in a trial of the OX40 agonist ivuxolimab. The chain couples TRBV19 to TRBJ1-1, with D tentatively TRBD1 (5 bases). The receptor was derived from an adult with an advanced solid tumor such as melanoma, head and neck, liver or kidney cancer. As DNA, the CDR3 is TGTGCCAGTAGTTCGGCAGGGAGTGCTTTCTTT. It yields the protein CASSSAGSAFF.